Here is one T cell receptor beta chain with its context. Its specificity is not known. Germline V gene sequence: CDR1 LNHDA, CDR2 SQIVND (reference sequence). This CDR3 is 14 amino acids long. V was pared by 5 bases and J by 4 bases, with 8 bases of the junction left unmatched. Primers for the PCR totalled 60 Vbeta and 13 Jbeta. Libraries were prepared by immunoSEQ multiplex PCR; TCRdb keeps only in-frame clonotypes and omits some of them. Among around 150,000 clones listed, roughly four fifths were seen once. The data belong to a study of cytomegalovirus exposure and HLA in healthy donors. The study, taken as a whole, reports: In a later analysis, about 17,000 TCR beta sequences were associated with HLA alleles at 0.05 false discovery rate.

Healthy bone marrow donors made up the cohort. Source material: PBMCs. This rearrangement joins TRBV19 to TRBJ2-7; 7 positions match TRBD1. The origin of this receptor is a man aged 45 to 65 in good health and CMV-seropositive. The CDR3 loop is CASSPNRGSYEQYF. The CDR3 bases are TGTGCCAGTAGTCCGAACAGGGGATCTTACGAGCAGTACTTC.